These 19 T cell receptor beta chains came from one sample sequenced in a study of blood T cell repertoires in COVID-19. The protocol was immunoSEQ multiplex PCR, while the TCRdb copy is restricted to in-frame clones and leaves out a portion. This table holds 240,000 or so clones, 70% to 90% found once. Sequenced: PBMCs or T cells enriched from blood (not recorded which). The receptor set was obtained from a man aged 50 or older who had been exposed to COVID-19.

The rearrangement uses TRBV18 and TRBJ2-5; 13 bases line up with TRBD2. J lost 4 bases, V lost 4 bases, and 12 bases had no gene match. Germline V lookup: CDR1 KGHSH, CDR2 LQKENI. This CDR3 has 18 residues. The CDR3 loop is CASSRPGLAGRGGETQYF. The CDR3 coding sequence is TGTGCCAGCTCACGGCCGGGACTAGCGGGACGGGGTGGAGAGACCCAGTACTTC.

CDR3 in amino acids: CASSYRGTGGYGYTF. The CDR3 bases are TGTGCCAGCAGTTACCGCGGGACAGGCGGATATGGCTACACCTTC. The gene calls are TRBV6-5 and TRBJ1-2; TRBD1 matches 8 bases. This CDR3 comprises 15 residues. Unmatched junction bases numbered 7, after V lost 2 bases and J lost 5 bases. Germline V CDR1 and CDR2: MNHEY, SVGAGI.

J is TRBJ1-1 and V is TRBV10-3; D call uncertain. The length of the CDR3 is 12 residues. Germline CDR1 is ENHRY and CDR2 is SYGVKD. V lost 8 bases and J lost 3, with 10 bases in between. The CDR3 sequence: CAIRGVYTEAFF. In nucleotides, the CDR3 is TGTGCCATCCGCGGGGTATACACTGAAGCTTTCTTT.

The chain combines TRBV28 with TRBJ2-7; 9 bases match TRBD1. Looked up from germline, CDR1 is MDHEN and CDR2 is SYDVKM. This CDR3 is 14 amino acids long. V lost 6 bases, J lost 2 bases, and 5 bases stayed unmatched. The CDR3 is CASRGQGKTYEQYV. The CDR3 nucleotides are TGTGCCAGCAGGGGACAGGGTAAGACCTACGAGCAGTACGTC.

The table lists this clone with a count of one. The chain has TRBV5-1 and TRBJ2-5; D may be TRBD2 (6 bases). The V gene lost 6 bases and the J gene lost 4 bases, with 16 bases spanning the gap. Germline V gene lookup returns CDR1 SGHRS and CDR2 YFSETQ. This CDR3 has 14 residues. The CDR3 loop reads CASTDPGGGETQYF. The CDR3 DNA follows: TGCGCCAGCACCGATCCCGGGGGAGGAGAGACCCAGTACTTC.

The DNA for the CDR3 is TGTGCCAGCAGCTGGAGCGGGGGCCATAGCACAGATACGCAGTATTTT. Amino acid sequence: CASSWSGGHSTDTQYF. This chain connects TRBV7-6 to TRBJ2-3, with 8 bases aligning to TRBD2. The CDR3 runs to 16 residues. Germline-derived CDR1 and CDR2 are SGHVS and FNYEAQ. J was trimmed by 0 bases and V by 4 bases; bases with no gene match: 6.

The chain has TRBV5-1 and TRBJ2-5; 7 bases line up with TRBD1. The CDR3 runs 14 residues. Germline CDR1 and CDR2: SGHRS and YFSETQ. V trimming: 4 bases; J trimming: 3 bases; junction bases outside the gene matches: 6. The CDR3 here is CASSQGQLKETQYF. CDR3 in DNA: TGCGCCAGCAGCCAGGGACAGTTAAAAGAGACCCAGTACTTC. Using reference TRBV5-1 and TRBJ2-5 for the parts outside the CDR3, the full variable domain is KAGVTQTPRYLIKTRGQQVTLSCSPISGHRSVSWYQQTPGQGLQFLFEYFSETQRNKGNFPGRFSGRQFSNSRSEMNVSTLELGDSALYLCASSQGQLKETQYFGPGTRLLVL.

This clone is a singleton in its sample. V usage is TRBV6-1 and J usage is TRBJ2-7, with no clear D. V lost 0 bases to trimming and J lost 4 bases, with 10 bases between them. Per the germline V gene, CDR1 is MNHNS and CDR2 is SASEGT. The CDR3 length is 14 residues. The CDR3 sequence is CASSEALLSYEQYV. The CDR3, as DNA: TGTGCCAGCAGTGAAGCGCTTCTAAGTTACGAGCAGTACGTC.

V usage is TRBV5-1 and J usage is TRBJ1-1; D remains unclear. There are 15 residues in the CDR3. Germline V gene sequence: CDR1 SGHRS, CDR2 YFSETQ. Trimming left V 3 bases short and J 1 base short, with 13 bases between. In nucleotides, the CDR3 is TGCGCCAGCAGCTCGAATAACATCGCGAACACTGAAGCTTTCTTT. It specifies CASSSNNIANTEAFF.

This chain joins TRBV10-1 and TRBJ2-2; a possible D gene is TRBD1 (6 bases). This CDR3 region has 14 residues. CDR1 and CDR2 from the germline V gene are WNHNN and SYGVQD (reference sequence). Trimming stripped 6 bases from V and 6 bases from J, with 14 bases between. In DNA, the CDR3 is TGCGCCAGCAGCAGGGGTTTGTCGTCCGGGGAGCTGTTTTTT. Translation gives CASSRGLSSGELFF.

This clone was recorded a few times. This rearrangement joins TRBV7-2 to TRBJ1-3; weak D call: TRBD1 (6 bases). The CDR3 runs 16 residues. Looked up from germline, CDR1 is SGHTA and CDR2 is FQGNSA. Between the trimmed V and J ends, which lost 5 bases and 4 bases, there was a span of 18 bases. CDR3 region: CASSPGAGAAGNTIYF. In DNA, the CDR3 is TGTGCCAGCAGCCCCGGAGCGGGGGCAGCGGGAAACACCATATATTTT.

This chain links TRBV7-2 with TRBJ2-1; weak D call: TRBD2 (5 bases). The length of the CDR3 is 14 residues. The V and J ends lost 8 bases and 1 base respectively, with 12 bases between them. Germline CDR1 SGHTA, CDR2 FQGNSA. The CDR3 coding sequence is TGTGCCAGCGCTCGGGAAGGGTCCTACAATGAGCAGTTCTTC. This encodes CASAREGSYNEQFF.

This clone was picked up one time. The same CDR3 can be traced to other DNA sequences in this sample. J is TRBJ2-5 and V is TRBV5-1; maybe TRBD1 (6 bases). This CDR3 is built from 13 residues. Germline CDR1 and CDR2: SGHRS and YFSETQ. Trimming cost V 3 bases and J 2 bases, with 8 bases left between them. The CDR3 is CASSSGQQETQYF. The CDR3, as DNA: TGCGCCAGCAGCTCCGGACAGCAAGAGACCCAGTACTTC.

The CDR3 reads CASSGQSRGTGELFF. In DNA form, the CDR3 reads TGTGCCAGCAGCGGACAGAGTCGGGGAACCGGGGAGCTGTTTTTT. This chain connects TRBV11-2 to TRBJ2-2, with D possibly TRBD1 on 6 matching bases. The CDR3 consists of 15 residues. Between the trimmed V and J ends, which lost 5 bases and 5 bases, there was a span of 15 bases. Germline CDR1 SGHAT, CDR2 FQNNGV.

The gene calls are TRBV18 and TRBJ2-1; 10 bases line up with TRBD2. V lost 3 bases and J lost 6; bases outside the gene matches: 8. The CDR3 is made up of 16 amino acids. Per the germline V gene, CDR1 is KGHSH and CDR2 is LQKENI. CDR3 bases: TGTGCCAGCTCACCGCCCGGACTAGCGGCTTCCAATGAGCAGTTCTTC. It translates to CASSPPGLAASNEQFF.

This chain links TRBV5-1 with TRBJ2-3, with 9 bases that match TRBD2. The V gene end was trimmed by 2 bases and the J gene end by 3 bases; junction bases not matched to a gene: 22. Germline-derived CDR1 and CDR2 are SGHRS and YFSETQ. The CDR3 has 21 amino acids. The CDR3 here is CASSFPGLAYPTRDSTDTQYF. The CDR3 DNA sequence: TGCGCCAGCAGCTTTCCGGGACTAGCTTATCCTACCCGAGATAGTACAGATACGCAGTATTTT.

The CDR3 coding sequence is TGTGCCAGCAGTTATTTATTAGCCAAAAACATTCAGTACTTC. Translating gives CASSYLLAKNIQYF. V and J are TRBV11-2 and TRBJ2-4; D is unclear. From germline, CDR1 is SGHAT and CDR2 FQNNGV. The CDR3 is made up of 14 amino acids. The ends were cut back, 6 bases at V and 0 bases at J, with 9 bases in the middle.

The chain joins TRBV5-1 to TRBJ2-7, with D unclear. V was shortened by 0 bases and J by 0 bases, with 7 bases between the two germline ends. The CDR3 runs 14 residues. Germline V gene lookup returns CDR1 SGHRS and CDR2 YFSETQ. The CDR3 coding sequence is TGCGCCAGCAGCTTGGATCACACCTCCTACGAGCAGTACTTC. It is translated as CASSLDHTSYEQYF.

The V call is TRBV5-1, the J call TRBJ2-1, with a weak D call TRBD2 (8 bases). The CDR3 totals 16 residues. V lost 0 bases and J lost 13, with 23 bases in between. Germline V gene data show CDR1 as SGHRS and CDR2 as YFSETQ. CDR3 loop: CASSLAPGTRGPGQFF. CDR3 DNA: TGCGCCAGCAGCTTGGCGCCCGGGACTAGGGGGCCCGGCCAGTTCTTC.